This passage covers 6 T cell receptor beta chains from one sample sequenced in a study of vaccination and CD4 T cells after COVID-19. These receptors' targets are unknown. The Oncomine TCR Beta short-read assay was applied to DNA of cultured CD4+ T cells. TCRdb reanalysed the PCR reads using MiXCR and keeps one entry per CDR3 protein. The sample records about 9,600 distinct CDR3 sequences, about half being singletons. Stated treatment: approximately 11-day PBMC culture with coronavirus spike peptide pools or control peptides (ViraFEST assay). It was before the COVID-19 pandemic (2011-2018) that the unexposed donor's CD4+ T cells were collected. Sequencing was done on a sample of CD4+ T cells from blood, cultured in vitro. The receptors stem from a human donor in good health.

In nucleotides, the CDR3 is TGTGCCAGCAGAAGGGGGCAGTCCTACGAGCAGTACTTC. It codes for CASRRGQSYEQYF. The chain couples TRBV27 to TRBJ2-7; 7 bases align to TRBD1. The germline gives CDR1 MNHEY, CDR2 SMNVEV (reference sequence). The J segment lost 1 base and the V segment lost 6 bases, leaving 3 bases of the junction unmatched. CDR3 length equals 13 residues.

V is TRBV7-2 and J is TRBJ2-7; TRBD2 agrees at 7 bases. This CDR3 is built from 13 residues. Germline V CDR1 and CDR2: SGHTA, FQGNSA. Trimming at V came to 5 bases and at J to 0 bases, leaving 1 base not matched to a gene. For the CDR3, the DNA is TGTGCCAGCAGCGGGACTAACTCCTACGAGCAGTACTTC. Translating it yields CASSGTNSYEQYF.

The rearrangement uses TRBV5-4 and TRBJ1-1; unclear D gene. CDR1 and CDR2 from the germline V gene are SGHNT and YYREEE (reference sequence). The germline V and J ends were trimmed by 5 bases and 1 base, with 12 bases remaining between them. CDR3 length: 14 amino acids. CDR3 residues: CASRGSGWNTEAFF. CDR3 bases: TGTGCCAGCAGGGGGTCCGGCTGGAACACTGAAGCTTTCTTT.

This chain links TRBV27 with TRBJ1-4; 8 positions match TRBD1. This CDR3 has 15 residues. The V gene end was trimmed by 2 bases and the J gene end by 8 bases; junction bases not matched to a gene: 7. CDR1 is MNHEY and CDR2 is SMNVEV in the germline V gene (reference sequence). The CDR3 DNA is TGTGCCAGCAGTTTAGCCTGGACAGGGTACGAAAAACTGTTTTTT. Amino acid sequence: CASSLAWTGYEKLFF.

The chain employs TRBV6-1 and TRBJ2-1, with 12 bases lining up with TRBD2. The CDR3 is 15 amino acids. V dropped 3 bases and J dropped 6; count of bases not matched to a gene: 3. The germline gives CDR1 MNHNS, CDR2 SASEGT. CDR3 region: CASSEQGLAGNEQFF. CDR3 bases: TGTGCCAGCAGTGAGCAGGGACTAGCGGGCAATGAGCAGTTCTTC.

A few counts support this clonotype. The chain uses TRBV7-9 and TRBJ1-3; TRBD1 might be the D (5 bases). CDR3 length: 14 amino acids. V was clipped by 7 bases and J by 0 bases, with 10 bases between them. Germline-derived CDR1 and CDR2 are SEHNR and FQNEAQ (reference sequence). Written as DNA, the CDR3 is TGTGCCAGCAATCAAGGGGTCTCTGGAAACACCATATATTTT. As protein: CASNQGVSGNTIYF.